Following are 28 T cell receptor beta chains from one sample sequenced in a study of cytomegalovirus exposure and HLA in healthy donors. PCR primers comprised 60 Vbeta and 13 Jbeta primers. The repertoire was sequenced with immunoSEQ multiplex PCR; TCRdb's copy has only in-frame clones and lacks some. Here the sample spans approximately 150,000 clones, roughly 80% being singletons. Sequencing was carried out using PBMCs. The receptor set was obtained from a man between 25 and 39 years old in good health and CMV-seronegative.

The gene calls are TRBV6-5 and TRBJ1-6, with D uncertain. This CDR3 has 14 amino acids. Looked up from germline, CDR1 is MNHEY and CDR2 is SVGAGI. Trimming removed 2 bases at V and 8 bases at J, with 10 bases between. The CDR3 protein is CASSYDTEDSPLHF. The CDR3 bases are TGTGCCAGCAGTTACGACACGGAGGATTCACCCCTCCACTTT.

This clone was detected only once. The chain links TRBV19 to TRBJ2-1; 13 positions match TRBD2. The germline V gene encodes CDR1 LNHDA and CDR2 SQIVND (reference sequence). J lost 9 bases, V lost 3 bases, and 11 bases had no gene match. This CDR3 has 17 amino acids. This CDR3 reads CASSISGTSGTQGEQFF. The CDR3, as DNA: TGTGCCAGTAGTATTTCCGGGACTAGCGGGACGCAGGGTGAGCAGTTCTTC.

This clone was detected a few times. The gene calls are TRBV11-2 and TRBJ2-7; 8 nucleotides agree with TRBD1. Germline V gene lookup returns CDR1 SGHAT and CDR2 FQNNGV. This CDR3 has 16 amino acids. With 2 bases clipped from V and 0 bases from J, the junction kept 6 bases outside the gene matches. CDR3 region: CASSLSTGAFSYEQYF. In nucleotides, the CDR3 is TGTGCCAGCAGCTTATCGACAGGGGCCTTCTCCTACGAGCAGTACTTC.

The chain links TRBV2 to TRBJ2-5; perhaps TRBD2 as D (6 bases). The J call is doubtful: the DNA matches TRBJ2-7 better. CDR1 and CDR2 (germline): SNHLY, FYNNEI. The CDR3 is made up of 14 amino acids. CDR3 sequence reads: CASRRGLEGYEQYF. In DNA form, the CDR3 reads TGTGCCAGCCGTAGGGGACTGGAGGGGTACGAGCAGTACTTC.

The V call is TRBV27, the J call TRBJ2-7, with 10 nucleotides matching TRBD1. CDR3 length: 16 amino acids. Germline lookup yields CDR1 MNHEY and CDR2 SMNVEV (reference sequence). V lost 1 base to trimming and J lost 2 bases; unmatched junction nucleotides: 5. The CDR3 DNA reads TGTGCCAGCAGTTTATTGACCGGGACAGGGGCCTACGAGCAGTACTTC. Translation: CASSLLTGTGAYEQYF.

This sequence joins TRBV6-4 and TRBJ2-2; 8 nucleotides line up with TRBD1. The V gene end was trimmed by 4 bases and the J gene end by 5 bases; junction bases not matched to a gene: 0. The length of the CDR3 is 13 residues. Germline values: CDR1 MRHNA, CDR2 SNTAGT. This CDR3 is CASSGQGTGELFF. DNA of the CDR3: TGTGCCAGCAGTGGACAGGGGACCGGGGAGCTGTTTTTT.

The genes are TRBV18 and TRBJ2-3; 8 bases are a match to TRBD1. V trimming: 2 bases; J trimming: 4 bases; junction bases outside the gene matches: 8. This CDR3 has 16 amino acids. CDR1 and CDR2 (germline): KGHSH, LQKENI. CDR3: CASSPSGGEFPDTQYF. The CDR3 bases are TGTGCCAGCTCACCATCAGGGGGCGAATTCCCAGATACGCAGTATTTT.

This CDR3 reads CAWSSGGGRETQYF. CDR3 coding DNA: TGTGCCTGGAGTTCGGGGGGGGGCAGGGAGACCCAGTACTTC. The chain uses TRBV30 and TRBJ2-5, with TRBD2 matching 8 bases. CDR1 is GTSNPN and CDR2 is SVGIG in the germline V gene (reference sequence). The V and J ends lost 2 bases and 5 bases, in that order; junction bases with no gene match: 7. CDR3 length: 14 amino acids. Combining the CDR3 with reference TRBV30 and TRBJ2-5 gives the whole variable domain SQTIHQWPATLVQPVGSPLSLECTVEGTSNPNLYWYRQAAGRGLQLLFYSVGIGQISSEVPQNLSASRPQDRQFILSSKKLLLSDSGFYLCAWSSGGGRETQYFGPGTRLLVL.

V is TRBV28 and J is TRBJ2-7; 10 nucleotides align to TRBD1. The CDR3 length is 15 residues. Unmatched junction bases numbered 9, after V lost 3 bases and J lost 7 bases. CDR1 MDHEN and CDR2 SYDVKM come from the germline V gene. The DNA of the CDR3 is TGTGCCAGCAGTTTTGGTGGGACAGGGGCGGGGGAGCAGTACTTC. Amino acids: CASSFGGTGAGEQYF.

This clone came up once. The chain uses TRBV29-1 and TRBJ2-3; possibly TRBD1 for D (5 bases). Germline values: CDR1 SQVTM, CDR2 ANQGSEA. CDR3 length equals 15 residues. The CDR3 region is CRGDLPDICTDTQYF. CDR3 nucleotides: TGCAGAGGTGACCTCCCGGACATTTGCACAGATACGCAGTATTTT.

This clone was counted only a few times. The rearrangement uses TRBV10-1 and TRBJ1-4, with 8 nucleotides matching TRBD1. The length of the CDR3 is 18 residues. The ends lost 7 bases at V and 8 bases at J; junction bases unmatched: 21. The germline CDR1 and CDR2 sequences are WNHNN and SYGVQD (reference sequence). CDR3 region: CASIKVGGQGAKFEKLFF. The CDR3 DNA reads TGCGCCAGCATCAAGGTAGGCGGGCAGGGGGCGAAATTCGAAAAACTGTTTTTT.

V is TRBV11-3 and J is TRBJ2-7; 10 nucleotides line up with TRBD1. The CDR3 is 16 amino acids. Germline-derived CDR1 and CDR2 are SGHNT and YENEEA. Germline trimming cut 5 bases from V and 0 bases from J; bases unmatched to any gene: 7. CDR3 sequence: CASSPRTGGLSYEQYF. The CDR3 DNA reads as TGTGCCAGCAGCCCCCGGACAGGGGGTCTCTCCTACGAGCAGTACTTC.

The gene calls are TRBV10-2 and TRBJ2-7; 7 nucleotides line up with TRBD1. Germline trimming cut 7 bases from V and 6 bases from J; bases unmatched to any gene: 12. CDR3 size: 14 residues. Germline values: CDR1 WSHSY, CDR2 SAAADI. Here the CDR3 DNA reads TGCGCCAGCAAGTACGGCCAGGGGGACGTCGAGCAGTACTTC. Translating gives CASKYGQGDVEQYF.

CDR3 region: CASSQDARTGTYEQYF. DNA for the CDR3: TGCGCCAGCAGCCAAGACGCGAGGACAGGGACCTACGAGCAGTACTTC. The V and J genes are TRBV4-1 and TRBJ2-7; 8 bases map to TRBD1. Germline CDR1 and CDR2: MGHRA and YSYEKL. The V segment lost 0 bases and the J segment 2 bases; nucleotides outside the gene matches: 6. The CDR3 totals 16 residues.

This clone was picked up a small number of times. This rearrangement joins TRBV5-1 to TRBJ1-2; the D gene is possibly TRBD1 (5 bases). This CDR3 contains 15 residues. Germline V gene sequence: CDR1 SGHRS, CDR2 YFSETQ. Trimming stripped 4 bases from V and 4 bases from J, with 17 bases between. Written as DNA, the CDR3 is TGCGCCAGCAGCCCGGTGGGGCCCGTCCTCTATGGCTACACCTTC. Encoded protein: CASSPVGPVLYGYTF.

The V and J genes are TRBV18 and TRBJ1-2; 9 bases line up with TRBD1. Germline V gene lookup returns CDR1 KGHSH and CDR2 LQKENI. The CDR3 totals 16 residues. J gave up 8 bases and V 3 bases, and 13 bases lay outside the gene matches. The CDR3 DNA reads TGTGCCAGCTCACCTCGGGACAGGGAGTATATGGGAGGCTACACCTTC. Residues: CASSPRDREYMGGYTF.

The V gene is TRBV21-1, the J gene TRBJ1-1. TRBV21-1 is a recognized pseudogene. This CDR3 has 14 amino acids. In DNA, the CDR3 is TGTGCCAGCAGCAAAGTAGAGAGGAACCCTGAAGCTTTCTTT. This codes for CASSKVERNPEAFF.

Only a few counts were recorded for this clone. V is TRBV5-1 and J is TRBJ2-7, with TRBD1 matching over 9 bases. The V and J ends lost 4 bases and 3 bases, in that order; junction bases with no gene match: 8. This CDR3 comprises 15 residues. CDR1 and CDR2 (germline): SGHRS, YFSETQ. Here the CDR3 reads CASSTIQGADYEQYF. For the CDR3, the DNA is TGCGCCAGCAGCACGATACAGGGGGCTGACTACGAGCAGTACTTC.

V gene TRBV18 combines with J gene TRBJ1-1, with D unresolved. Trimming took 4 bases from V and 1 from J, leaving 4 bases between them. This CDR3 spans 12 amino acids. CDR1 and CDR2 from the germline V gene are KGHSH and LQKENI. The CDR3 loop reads CASSHRNTEAFF. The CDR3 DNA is TGTGCCAGCTCACACAGGAACACTGAAGCTTTCTTT.

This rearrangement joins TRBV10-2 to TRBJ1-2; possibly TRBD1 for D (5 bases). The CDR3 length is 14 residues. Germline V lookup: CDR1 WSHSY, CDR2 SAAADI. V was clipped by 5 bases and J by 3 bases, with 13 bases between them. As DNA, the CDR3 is TGCGCCAGCAGTCCCAGGGTAGGGGACTATGGCTACACCTTC. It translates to CASSPRVGDYGYTF.

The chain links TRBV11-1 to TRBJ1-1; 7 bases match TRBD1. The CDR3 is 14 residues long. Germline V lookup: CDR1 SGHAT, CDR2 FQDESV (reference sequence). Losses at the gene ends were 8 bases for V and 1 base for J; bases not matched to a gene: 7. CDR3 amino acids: CASGQERENTEAFF. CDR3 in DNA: TGTGCCAGCGGACAGGAAAGGGAGAACACTGAAGCTTTCTTT.

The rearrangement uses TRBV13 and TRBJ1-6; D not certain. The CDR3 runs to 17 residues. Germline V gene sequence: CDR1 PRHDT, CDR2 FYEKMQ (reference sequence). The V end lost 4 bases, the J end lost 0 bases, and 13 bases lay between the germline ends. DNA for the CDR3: TGTGCCAGCAGCTCCAACCTGCGGAGCTCCTATAATTCACCCCTCCACTTT. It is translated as CASSSNLRSSYNSPLHF.

CDR3 in DNA: TGTGCCAGCATCGAAGAGATAGCGGGAGTGGGGAATGAGCAGTTCTTC. Translated, it gives CASIEEIAGVGNEQFF. This chain uses TRBV2 with TRBJ2-1, with 9 bases aligning to TRBD2. Trimming cost V 7 bases and J 7 bases; bases outside gene matches: 14. Germline-derived CDR1 and CDR2 are SNHLY and FYNNEI. The CDR3 runs 16 residues.

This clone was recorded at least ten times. CDR3 residues: CASSIQGFREQFF. CDR3 DNA sequence: TGTGCCAGTAGTATTCAGGGTTTCAGGGAGCAGTTCTTC. The rearrangement links TRBV19 to TRBJ2-1, with D perhaps TRBD1 (5 bases). Per the germline V gene, CDR1 is LNHDA and CDR2 is SQIVND (reference sequence). V was trimmed by 3 bases and J by 10 bases, leaving 13 bases between them. The CDR3 has 13 amino acids.

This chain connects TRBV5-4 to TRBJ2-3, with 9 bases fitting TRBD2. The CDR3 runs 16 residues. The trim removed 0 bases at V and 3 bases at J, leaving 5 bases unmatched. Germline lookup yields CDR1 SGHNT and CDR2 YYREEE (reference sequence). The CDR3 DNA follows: TGTGCCAGCAGCTTGGACGCGGGAGGGCAGACAGATACGCAGTATTTT. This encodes CASSLDAGGQTDTQYF.

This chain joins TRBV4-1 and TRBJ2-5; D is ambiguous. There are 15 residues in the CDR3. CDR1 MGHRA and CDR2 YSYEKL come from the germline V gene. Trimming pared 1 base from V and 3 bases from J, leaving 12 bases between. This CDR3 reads CASSQGLSEEETQYF. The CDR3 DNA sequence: TGCGCCAGCAGCCAAGGGTTGAGTGAGGAAGAGACCCAGTACTTC.

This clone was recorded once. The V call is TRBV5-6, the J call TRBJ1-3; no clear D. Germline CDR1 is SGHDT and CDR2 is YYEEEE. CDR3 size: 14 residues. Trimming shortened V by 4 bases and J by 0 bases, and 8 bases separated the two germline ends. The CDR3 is CASSTVYSGNTIYF. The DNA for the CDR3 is TGTGCCAGCAGCACCGTCTACTCTGGAAACACCATATATTTT.

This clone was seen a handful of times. In DNA form, the CDR3 reads TGTGCCAGCAGTTGGAGGACTGGATCACTGTTTTTT. Protein: CASSWRTGSLFF. The chain uses TRBV28 and TRBJ1-4; D is undetermined. Looked up from germline, CDR1 is MDHEN and CDR2 is SYDVKM. The CDR3 totals 12 residues. Trimming took 4 bases from V and 13 from J, leaving 13 bases between them.